This T cell receptor (beta chain) was sequenced for a study of T cell responses to AZD1222 COVID-19 vaccine. Broader study findings: Donors skewed white British and female; clonal diversity was possibly underestimated.

The data were produced by immunoSEQ multiplex PCR, yet TCRdb's version contains in-frame clones alone and is incomplete. The sample yields roughly 170,000 clones, more than 85% seen once. About this clone: The antigen is unknown.

The CDR3 sequence is 15 residues long. With 3 bases removed from V and 0 bases from J, the gap between germline ends came to 8 bases. Germline V gene data show CDR1 as LGHDT and CDR2 as YNNKEL (reference sequence). The chain joins TRBV3-1 (or the pseudogene TRBV3-2) to TRBJ2-2, with D possibly TRBD2 on 6 matching bases. This sample comprised peripheral blood, obtained on day 0 of AZD1222 vaccination. The sequence was collected from an adult in good health. The CDR3 loop reads CASSHSGSNTGELFF. CDR3 sequence (DNA): TGTGCCAGCAGCCATAGCGGATCGAACACCGGGGAGCTGTTTTTT.